This TCR beta chain was sequenced for a study of CD8 T cells in ankylosing spondylitis. Scientists made TCR beta libraries using quantitative 5'-RACE with molecular barcodes. Using its own MiXCR run on the 5' RACE reads, TCRdb lists one record per CDR3 protein. The table has about 440,000 distinct CDR3 sequences, 17% seen once. The CDR3 has 15 amino acids. Deletions cut 4 bases from V and 7 bases from J, with 14 bases between. CDR1 and CDR2 (germline): SGHDN, FVKESK. Regarding this clonotype: What it recognizes is unknown.

Study conclusions and caveats: As for the disease-linked clones, they showed a CD8+ phenotype and occurred at relatively low frequencies in peripheral blood. The study looked at matched synovial fluid samples from ankylosing spondylitis patients. Disease-linked clones were reported to be significantly enriched there. What seemed typical of ankylosing spondylitis blood was a TCR beta motif built from fewer than ten highly homologous variants. Reactive arthritis synovial fluid and blood previously showed some of these motif variants.

Sequencing was done on a sample of blood, either unsorted or a sorted T cell fraction (not recorded which). The receptor comes from a male donor with ankylosing spondylitis. The gene calls are TRBV14 and TRBJ1-6; D gene unclear. CDR3 DNA sequence: TGTGCCAGCAGCCCTCAACACGGACCCAATTCACCCCTCCACTTT. This encodes CASSPQHGPNSPLHF.